This T cell receptor (beta chain) derives from a study of cytotoxic CD8 clonotypes in ibrutinib-treated CLL. The repertoire was sequenced with immunoSEQ multiplex PCR; TCRdb's copy has only in-frame clones and lacks some. The data show fewer than 400,000 clones, under 70% seen once. Trimming took 6 bases from V and 3 from J, leaving 15 bases between them. Germline CDR1 SGHAT, CDR2 FQNNGV. This CDR3 spans 15 amino acids. The source of this sequence is a human donor with chronic lymphocytic leukemia. The source was PBMCs, collected after 36 months of ibrutinib treatment. V gene TRBV11-2 combines with J gene TRBJ2-1, with D perhaps matching TRBD1 (6 bases). CDR3 sequence reads: CASRLQDRVYNEQFF. CDR3 in DNA: TGTGCCAGCAGATTACAGGACAGAGTCTACAATGAGCAGTTCTTC.